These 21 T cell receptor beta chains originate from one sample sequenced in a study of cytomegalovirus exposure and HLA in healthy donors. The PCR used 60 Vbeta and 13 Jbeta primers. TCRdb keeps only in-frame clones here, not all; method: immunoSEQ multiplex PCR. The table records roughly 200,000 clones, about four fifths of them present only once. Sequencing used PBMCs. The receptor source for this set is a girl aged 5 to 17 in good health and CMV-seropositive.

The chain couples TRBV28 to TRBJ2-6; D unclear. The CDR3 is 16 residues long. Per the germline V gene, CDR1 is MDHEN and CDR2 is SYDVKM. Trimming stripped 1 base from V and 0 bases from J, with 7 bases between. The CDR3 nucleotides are TGTGCCAGCAGTTTATCAGATATCTCTGGGGCCAACGTCCTGACTTTC. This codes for CASSLSDISGANVLTF.

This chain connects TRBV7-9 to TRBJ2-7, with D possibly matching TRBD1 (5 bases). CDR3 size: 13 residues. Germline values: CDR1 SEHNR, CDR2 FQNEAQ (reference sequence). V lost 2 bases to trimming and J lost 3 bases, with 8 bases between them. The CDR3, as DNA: TGTGCCAGCAGCTTAACAGGCTACTACGAGCAGTACTTC. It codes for CASSLTGYYEQYF. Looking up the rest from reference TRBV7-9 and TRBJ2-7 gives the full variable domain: DTGVSQNPRHKITKRGQNVTFRCDPISEHNRLYWYRQTLGQGPEFLTYFQNEAQLEKSRLLSDRFSAERPKGSFSTLEIQRTEQGDSAMYLCASSLTGYYEQYFGPGTRLTVT.

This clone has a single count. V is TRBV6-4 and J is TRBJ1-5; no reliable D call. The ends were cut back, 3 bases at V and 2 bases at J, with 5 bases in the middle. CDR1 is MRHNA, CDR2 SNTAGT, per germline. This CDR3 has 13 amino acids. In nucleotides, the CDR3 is TGTGCCAGCAGTGAAGGAGGCAATCAGCCCCAGCATTTT. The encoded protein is CASSEGGNQPQHF.

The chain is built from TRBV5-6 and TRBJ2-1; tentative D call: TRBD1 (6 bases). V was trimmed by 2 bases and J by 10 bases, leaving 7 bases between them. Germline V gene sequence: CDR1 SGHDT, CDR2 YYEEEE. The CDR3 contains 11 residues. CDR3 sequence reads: CASSFGQEQFF. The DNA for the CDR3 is TGTGCCAGCAGCTTCGGACAGGAGCAGTTCTTC.

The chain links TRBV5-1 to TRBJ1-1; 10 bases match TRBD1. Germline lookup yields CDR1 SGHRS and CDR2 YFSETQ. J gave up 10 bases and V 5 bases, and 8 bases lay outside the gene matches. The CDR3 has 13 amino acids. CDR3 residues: CASRTGGSSGAFF. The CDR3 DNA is TGCGCCAGCAGGACAGGGGGCTCTTCAGGAGCTTTCTTT.

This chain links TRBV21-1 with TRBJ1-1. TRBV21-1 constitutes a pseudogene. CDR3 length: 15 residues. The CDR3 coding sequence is TGTGCCAGCAGCAAAGCGGCGGGTATGGACACTGAAGCTTTCTTT. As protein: CASSKAAGMDTEAFF.

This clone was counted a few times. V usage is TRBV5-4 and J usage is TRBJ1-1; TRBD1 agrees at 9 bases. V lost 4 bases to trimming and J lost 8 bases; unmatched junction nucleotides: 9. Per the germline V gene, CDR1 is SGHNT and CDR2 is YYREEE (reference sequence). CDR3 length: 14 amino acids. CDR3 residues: CASSLGQGSMEAFF. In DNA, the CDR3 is TGTGCCAGCAGCCTGGGACAGGGAAGTATGGAAGCTTTCTTT.

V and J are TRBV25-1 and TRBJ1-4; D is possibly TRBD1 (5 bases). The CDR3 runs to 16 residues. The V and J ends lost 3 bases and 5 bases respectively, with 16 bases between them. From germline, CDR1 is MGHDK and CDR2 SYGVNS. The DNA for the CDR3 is TGTGCCAGCAGTGATGGCCGGGGGTGGCGGAATGAAAAACTGTTTTTT. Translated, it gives CASSDGRGWRNEKLFF.

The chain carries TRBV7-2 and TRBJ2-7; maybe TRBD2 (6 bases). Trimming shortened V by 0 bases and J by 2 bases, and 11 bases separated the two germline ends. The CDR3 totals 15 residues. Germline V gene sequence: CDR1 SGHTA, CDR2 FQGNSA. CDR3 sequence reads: CASSLAGGTAYEQYF. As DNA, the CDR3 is TGTGCCAGCAGCTTAGCGGGGGGTACTGCCTACGAGCAGTACTTC.

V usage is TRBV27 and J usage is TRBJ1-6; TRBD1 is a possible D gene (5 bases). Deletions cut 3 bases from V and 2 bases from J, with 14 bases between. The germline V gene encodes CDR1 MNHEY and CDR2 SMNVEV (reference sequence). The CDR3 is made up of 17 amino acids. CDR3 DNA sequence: TGTGCCAGCAGTTTCGACCTAGGGGCGACCTATAATTCACCCCTCCACTTT. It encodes CASSFDLGATYNSPLHF.

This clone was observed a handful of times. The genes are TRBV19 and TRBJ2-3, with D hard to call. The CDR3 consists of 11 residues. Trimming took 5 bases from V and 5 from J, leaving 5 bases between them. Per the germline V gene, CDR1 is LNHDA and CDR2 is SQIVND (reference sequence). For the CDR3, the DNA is TGTGCCAGTAGTTACGGAGATACGCAGTATTTT. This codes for CASSYGDTQYF.

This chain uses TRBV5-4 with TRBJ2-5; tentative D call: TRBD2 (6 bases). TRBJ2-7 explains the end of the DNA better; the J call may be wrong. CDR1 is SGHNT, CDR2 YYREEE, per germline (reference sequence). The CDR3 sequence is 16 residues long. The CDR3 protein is CASSSRGGLIPYEQYF. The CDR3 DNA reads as TGTGCCAGCAGCTCACGCGGAGGGTTGATCCCCTACGAGCAGTACTTC.

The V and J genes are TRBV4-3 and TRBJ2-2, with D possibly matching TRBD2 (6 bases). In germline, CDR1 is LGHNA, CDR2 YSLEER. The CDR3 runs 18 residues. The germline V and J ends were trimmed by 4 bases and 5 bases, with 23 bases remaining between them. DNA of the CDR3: TGCGCCAGCAGCCTAAGGGGCGGGGTTTCCATGGGAACCGGGGAGCTGTTTTTT. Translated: CASSLRGGVSMGTGELFF.

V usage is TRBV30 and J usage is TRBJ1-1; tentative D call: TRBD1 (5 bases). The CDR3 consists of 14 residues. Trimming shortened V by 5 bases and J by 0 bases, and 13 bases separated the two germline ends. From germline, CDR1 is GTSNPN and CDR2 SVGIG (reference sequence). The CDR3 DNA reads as TGTGCCTGGGACGCGGGGGGGATGAACACTGAAGCTTTCTTT. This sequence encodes CAWDAGGMNTEAFF.

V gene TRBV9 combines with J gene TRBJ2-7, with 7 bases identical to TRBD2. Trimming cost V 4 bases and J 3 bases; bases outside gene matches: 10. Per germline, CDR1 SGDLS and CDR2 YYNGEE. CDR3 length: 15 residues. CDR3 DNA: TGTGCCAGCAGCTCTGGCTGGGAGGGTTTCTACGAGCAGTACTTC. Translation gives CASSSGWEGFYEQYF. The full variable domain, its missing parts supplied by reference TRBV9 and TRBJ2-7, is DSGVTQTPKHLITATGQRVTLRCSPRSGDLSVYWYQQSLDQGLQFLIQYYNGEERAKGNILERFSAQQFPDLHSELNLSSLELGDSALYFCASSSGWEGFYEQYFGPGTRLTVT.

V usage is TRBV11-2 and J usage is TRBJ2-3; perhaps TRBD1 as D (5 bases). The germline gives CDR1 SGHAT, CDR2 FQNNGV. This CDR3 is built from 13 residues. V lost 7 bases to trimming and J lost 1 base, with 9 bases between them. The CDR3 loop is CASIKQGTDTQYF. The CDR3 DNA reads TGTGCCAGCATAAAACAGGGCACAGATACGCAGTATTTT.

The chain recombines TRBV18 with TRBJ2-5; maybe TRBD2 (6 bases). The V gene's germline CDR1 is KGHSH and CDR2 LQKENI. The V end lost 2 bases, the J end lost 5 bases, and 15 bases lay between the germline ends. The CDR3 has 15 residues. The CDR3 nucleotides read TGTGCCAGCTCACCAAGGAATGGGGCGGGGGAGACCCAGTACTTC. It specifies CASSPRNGAGETQYF.

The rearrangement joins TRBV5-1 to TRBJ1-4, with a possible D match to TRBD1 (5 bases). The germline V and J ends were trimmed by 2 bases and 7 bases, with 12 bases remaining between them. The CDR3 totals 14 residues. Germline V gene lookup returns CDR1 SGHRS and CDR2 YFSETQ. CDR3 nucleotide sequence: TGCGCCAGCAGCTTCGGTGGGGGGGGTGAAAAACTGTTTTTT. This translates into CASSFGGGGEKLFF. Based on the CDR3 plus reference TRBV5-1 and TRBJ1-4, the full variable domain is KAGVTQTPRYLIKTRGQQVTLSCSPISGHRSVSWYQQTPGQGLQFLFEYFSETQRNKGNFPGRFSGRQFSNSRSEMNVSTLELGDSALYLCASSFGGGGEKLFFGSGTQLSVL.

In DNA form, the CDR3 reads TGTGCCAGCAGCCAACCAAGAACTAGGGATGGCTACACCTTC. This gives the protein CASSQPRTRDGYTF. This chain links TRBV7-9 with TRBJ1-2; D is undetermined. V lost 5 bases to trimming and J lost 6 bases, with 16 bases between them. This CDR3 has 14 residues. Germline values: CDR1 SEHNR, CDR2 FQNEAQ (reference sequence).

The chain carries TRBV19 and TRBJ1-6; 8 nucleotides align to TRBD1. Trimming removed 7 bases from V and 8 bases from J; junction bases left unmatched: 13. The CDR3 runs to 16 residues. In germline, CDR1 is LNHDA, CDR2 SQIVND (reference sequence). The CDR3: CASTTWGRGRDSPLHF. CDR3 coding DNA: TGTGCCAGTACCACGTGGGGCAGGGGGCGAGATTCACCCCTCCACTTT.

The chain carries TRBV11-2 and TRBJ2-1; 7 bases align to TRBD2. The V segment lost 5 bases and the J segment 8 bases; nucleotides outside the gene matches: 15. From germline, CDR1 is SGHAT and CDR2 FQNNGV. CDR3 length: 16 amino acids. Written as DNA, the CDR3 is TGTGCCAGCAGCCTCCACCGTCGACTAGCCGGCGATGAGCAGTTCTTC. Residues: CASSLHRRLAGDEQFF.